This T cell receptor beta chain was sequenced in a study of T cells in Graves' hyperthyroidism and ophthalmopathy. The study's findings and limits: Peripheral blood also featured most of the thyroid clonotypes expanded above 0.001.

What was amplified from RNA transcripts were TCR beta CDR3 regions. Carried out on the TCR CDR3, a first-round RT-PCR used the HTBI primer set. TCRdb reprocessed the multiplex PCR reads with MiXCR, giving one entry per CDR3 protein. The data contain under 350,000 distinct CDR3 sequences, approximately 15% of them seen just once; the ten biggest clones take up 30% to 40%. This CDR3 contains 14 residues. Trimming left V 5 bases short and J 0 bases short, with 12 bases between. Germline lookup yields CDR1 DFQATT and CDR2 SNEGSKA (reference sequence). With regard to this clonotype: Its antigen is not known.

The specimen sequenced was blood. The TCR originated in a woman in her 40s with Graves' ophthalmopathy. The chain links TRBV20-1 to TRBJ2-3, with no clear D. In DNA form, the CDR3 reads TGCAGTGCTGGTCGACACCTTAGCACAGATACGCAGTATTTT. Translated, it gives CSAGRHLSTDTQYF.